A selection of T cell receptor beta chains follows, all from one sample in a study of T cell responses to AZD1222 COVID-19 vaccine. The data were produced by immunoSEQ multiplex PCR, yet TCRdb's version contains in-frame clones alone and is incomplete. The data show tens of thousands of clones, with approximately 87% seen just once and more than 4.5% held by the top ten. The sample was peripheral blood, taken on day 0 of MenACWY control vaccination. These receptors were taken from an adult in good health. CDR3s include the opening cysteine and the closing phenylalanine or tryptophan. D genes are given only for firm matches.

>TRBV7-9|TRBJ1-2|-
TGTGCCAGCAGCTTAGAGGGTACACGGCAGAGCTATGGCTACACCTTC
CASSLEGTRQSYGYTF
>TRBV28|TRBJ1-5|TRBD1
TGTGCCAGCGAGGGGGAGACAGGGTCAAGGAATCAGCCCCAGCATTTT
CASEGETGSRNQPQHF
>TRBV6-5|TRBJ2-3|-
TGTGCCAGCAGACCACAAATCTCAACAGATACGCAGTATTTT
CASRPQISTDTQYF
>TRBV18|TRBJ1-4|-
TGTGCCAGCTCACCACTGGGCGCTTCAAATGAAAAACTGTTTTTT
CASSPLGASNEKLFF
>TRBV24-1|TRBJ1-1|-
TGTGCCACCAGGCATACGGGACGCGGTGAAGCTTTCTTT
CATRHTGRGEAFF
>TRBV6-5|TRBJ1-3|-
TGTGCCAGCTGGCAGGGGAGGGGAAACACCATATATTTT
CASWQGRGNTIYF
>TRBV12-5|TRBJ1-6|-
TGTGCTAGTGGTTTCAACAGTAATTCACCCCTCCACTTT
CASGFNSNSPLHF
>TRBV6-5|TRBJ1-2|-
TGTGCCAGCAGTTACTCGGCGGCCCTGGGCAACTATGGCTACACCTTC
CASSYSAALGNYGYTF
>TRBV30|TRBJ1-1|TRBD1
TGTGCCTGGAGGACAGGGTCTGGAACTGAAGCTTTCTTT
CAWRTGSGTEAFF
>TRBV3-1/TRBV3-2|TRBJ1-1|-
TGTGCCAGCAGCCAAGTGTACCGAGGAGGGGACCGAGAAGCTTTCTTT
CASSQVYRGGDREAFF
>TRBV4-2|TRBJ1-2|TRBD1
TGTGCCAGCAGCCAGAGCTCAGGGGGGAATGGCTACACCTTC
CASSQSSGGNGYTF
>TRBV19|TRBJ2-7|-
TGTGCCAGTAGTAGGGGGAGCAGGGCGCCCTACGAGCAGTACTTC
CASSRGSRAPYEQYF